A single sample is the source of the 30 T cell receptor beta chains below, sequenced in a study of shared clonotypes between healthy human individuals. This table comes from immunoSEQ multiplex PCR, and its TCRdb copy is limited to in-frame clones, with some not included. The sample contains about 2 million clones, roughly 96% of which appear only once. Sample: naive CD4+ T cells sorted from blood. Described subset: CD45RA+ positively selected. The origin of the receptors is a man in his late teens or twenties in good health.

The chain links TRBV4-1 to TRBJ2-7; TRBD2 is a possible D gene (6 bases). V dropped 5 bases and J dropped 3 bases, with 17 bases sitting between them. Germline loops: CDR1 MGHRA, CDR2 YSYEKL. The CDR3 contains 15 residues. DNA of the CDR3: TGCGCCAGCAGCAAAGTTAGCGGAATCATCTACGAGCAGTACTTC. Protein sequence: CASSKVSGIIYEQYF.

The chain uses TRBV5-4 and TRBJ2-6, with 8 bases aligning to TRBD1. This CDR3 has 17 amino acids. V shed 4 bases, J shed 1 base, and the junction held 7 bases outside the gene matches. In germline, CDR1 is SGHNT, CDR2 YYREEE (reference sequence). CDR3 nucleotide sequence: TGTGCCAGCAGCAGGGGACAGGAACTATCTGGGGCCAACGTCCTGACTTTC. This gives the protein CASSRGQELSGANVLTF.

J is TRBJ2-1 and V is TRBV6-6; 9 positions agree with TRBD2. The CDR3 covers 15 residues. Trimming at V came to 10 bases and at J to 4 bases, leaving 11 bases not matched to a gene. Per the germline V gene, CDR1 is MNHNY and CDR2 is SVGAGI (reference sequence). The CDR3 coding sequence is TGTGCCACCTATACACCTAGCGGGGAATACAATGAGCAGTTCTTC. As protein: CATYTPSGEYNEQFF.

This sequence joins TRBV30 and TRBJ2-1, with D perhaps TRBD2 (5 bases). Germline V gene sequence: CDR1 GTSNPN, CDR2 SVGIG (reference sequence). The CDR3 is made up of 15 amino acids. Trimming took 4 bases from V and 3 from J, leaving 16 bases between them. The CDR3 DNA follows: TGTGCCTGGAATTCCGGGATAGGAGACTACAATGAGCAGTTCTTC. Amino acid sequence: CAWNSGIGDYNEQFF.

The genes are TRBV7-9 and TRBJ1-2; tentative D call: TRBD1 (5 bases). V shed 4 bases and J shed 2 bases, with 8 bases lying between them. The CDR3 has 13 amino acids. Germline V gene data show CDR1 as SEHNR and CDR2 as FQNEAQ (reference sequence). CDR3 sequence reads: CASSYGGNYGYTF. The CDR3 coding sequence is TGTGCCAGCAGCTACGGGGGGAACTATGGCTACACCTTC.

As for this clone: At one end the junction does not follow the germline gene, possibly because of a read error. The chain employs TRBV19 and TRBJ1-2, with 9 bases aligning to TRBD1. The CDR3 has 16 residues. The germline V gene encodes CDR1 LNHDA and CDR2 SQIVND (reference sequence). CDR3 region: CASSPYTGGGDRNPFF. The CDR3 nucleotides read TGTGCCAGTAGTCCCTACACAGGGGGCGGGGATCGAAACCCCTTCTTC.

The chain has TRBV6-6 and TRBJ1-4, with D perhaps TRBD1 (5 bases). Trimming shortened V by 2 bases and J by 8 bases, and 18 bases separated the two germline ends. The CDR3 runs to 16 residues. The germline V gene has CDR1 MNHNY and CDR2 SVGAGI (reference sequence). The CDR3 here is CASSYPKRQGGEKLFF. The DNA of the CDR3 is TGTGCCAGCAGTTACCCGAAAAGGCAGGGAGGCGAAAAACTGTTTTTT.

This clone was recorded once. This chain connects TRBV16 to TRBJ2-7, with 9 bases aligning to TRBD1. The V gene end was trimmed by 3 bases and the J gene end by 4 bases; junction bases not matched to a gene: 7. This CDR3 region has 15 residues. Germline V CDR1 and CDR2: KGHSY, FQNENV. The CDR3 bases are TGTGCCAGCAGCCATTCCAGGACAGGGGAGTACGAGCAGTACTTC. Protein sequence: CASSHSRTGEYEQYF.

This clone occurred once. This chain uses TRBV18 with TRBJ2-5; no reliable D call. Germline CDR1 and CDR2: KGHSH and LQKENI. The germline V and J ends were trimmed by 0 bases and 1 base, with 9 bases remaining between them. The CDR3 is 15 amino acids. CDR3 sequence (DNA): TGTGCCAGCTCACCACCTTCTAGAGCCCAAGAGACCCAGTACTTC. This translates into CASSPPSRAQETQYF.

The table lists this clone with a few counts. The chain combines TRBV4-3 with TRBJ1-4; perhaps TRBD1 as D (5 bases). Per the germline V gene, CDR1 is LGHNA and CDR2 is YSLEER. The ends were cut back, 4 bases at V and 3 bases at J, with 12 bases in the middle. The CDR3 covers 15 residues. The CDR3 is CASSRNRQANEKLFF. CDR3 DNA: TGCGCCAGCAGCCGAAACAGGCAGGCTAATGAAAAACTGTTTTTT.

The chain has TRBV5-1 and TRBJ2-1; TRBD2 matches at 10 bases. The CDR3 covers 16 residues. Looked up from germline, CDR1 is SGHRS and CDR2 is YFSETQ. V lost 1 base to trimming and J lost 6 bases; unmatched junction nucleotides: 7. CDR3 in DNA: TGCGCCAGCAGCTTGTCACTAGCGGGGTTTGGCAATGAGCAGTTCTTC. Translating it yields CASSLSLAGFGNEQFF.

V and J are TRBV28 and TRBJ1-4; D call uncertain. The CDR3 has 15 amino acids. The V gene lost 2 bases and the J gene lost 5 bases, with 12 bases spanning the gap. The germline CDR1 and CDR2 sequences are MDHEN and SYDVKM. CDR3 sequence (DNA): TGTGCCAGCAGTTTAGGGTTCCAACTAAATGAAAAACTGTTTTTT. Protein product: CASSLGFQLNEKLFF. The full variable domain, in which reference TRBV28 and TRBJ1-4 provide the parts outside the CDR3, is DVKVTQSSRYLVKRTGEKVFLECVQDMDHENMFWYRQDPGLGLRLIYFSYDVKMKEKGDIPEGYSVSREKKERFSLILESASTNQTSMYLCASSLGFQLNEKLFFGSGTQLSVL.

This chain joins TRBV5-6 and TRBJ1-2, with D tentatively TRBD1 (6 bases). The length of the CDR3 is 14 residues. Germline V gives CDR1 SGHDT, CDR2 YYEEEE. V was cut by 2 bases and J by 4 bases, with 12 bases left in between. CDR3 loop: CASSFYRVPYGYTF. CDR3 sequence (DNA): TGTGCCAGCAGCTTCTACAGGGTCCCCTATGGCTACACCTTC.

This clone was seen once. The identical CDR3 is also encoded by other nucleotide sequences in the sample. This rearrangement joins TRBV30 to TRBJ2-7; D ambiguous. Germline CDR1 and CDR2: GTSNPN and SVGIG (reference sequence). V lost 0 bases, J lost 4 bases, and 4 bases lay in between. This CDR3 region has 11 residues. CDR3 in amino acids: CAWSVRYEQYF. The CDR3, as DNA: TGTGCCTGGAGTGTGCGTTACGAGCAGTACTTC.

On this clone: Other DNA sequences from this sample encode an identical CDR3 as well. Written as DNA, the CDR3 is TGCGCCAGCAGTCGGCAAGAGACCCAGTACTTC. Amino acid sequence: CASSRQETQYF. The gene calls are TRBV5-1 and TRBJ2-5; D call uncertain. The CDR3 totals 11 residues. Looked up from germline, CDR1 is SGHRS and CDR2 is YFSETQ. V lost 5 bases to trimming and J lost 2 bases, with 4 bases between them.

The chain carries TRBV7-2 and TRBJ1-2; TRBD1 matches 7 bases. The V gene end was trimmed by 5 bases and the J gene end by 2 bases; junction bases not matched to a gene: 11. The germline V gene has CDR1 SGHTA and CDR2 FQGNSA. The CDR3 runs 16 residues. CDR3 coding DNA: TGTGCCAGCAGCATATCAGGAGGGGGCGTAAACTATGGCTACACCTTC. Its translation is CASSISGGGVNYGYTF.

The chain is built from TRBV9 and TRBJ1-5, with a tentative D call TRBD1 (5 bases). The CDR3 has 13 amino acids. Trimming took off 5 bases at V and 3 bases at J, with 9 bases between the two ends. Germline values: CDR1 SGDLS, CDR2 YYNGEE. The CDR3, as DNA: TGTGCCAGCAGTATGGACACCAATCAGCCCCAGCATTTT. Residues: CASSMDTNQPQHF.

The chain recombines TRBV5-1 with TRBJ1-2; D gene uncertain. This CDR3 contains 12 residues. Trimming took 0 bases from V and 3 from J, leaving 3 bases between them. Per germline, CDR1 SGHRS and CDR2 YFSETQ. The CDR3 reads CASSLEDYGYTF. CDR3 in DNA: TGCGCCAGCAGCTTGGAGGACTATGGCTACACCTTC.

This chain uses TRBV5-6 with TRBJ1-6; 7 nucleotides line up with TRBD1. CDR1 is SGHDT and CDR2 is YYEEEE in the germline V gene. Germline trimming cut 4 bases from V and 7 bases from J; bases unmatched to any gene: 8. The CDR3 length is 15 residues. The CDR3 region has the DNA TGTGCCAGCAGCCCTATCCCAGGGGGGAATTCACCCCTCCACTTT. Its protein product is CASSPIPGGNSPLHF. Combining the CDR3 with reference TRBV5-6 and TRBJ1-6 gives the whole variable domain DAGVTQSPTHLIKTRGQQVTLRCSPKSGHDTVSWYQQALGQGPQFIFQYYEEEERQRGNFPDRFSGHQFPNYSSELNVNALLLGDSALYLCASSPIPGGNSPLHFGNGTRLTVT.

This rearrangement joins TRBV5-8 to TRBJ2-5, with 7 bases lining up with TRBD2. The CDR3 is made up of 17 amino acids. The germline CDR1 and CDR2 sequences are SGHTS and YDEGEE. J gave up 5 bases and V 0 bases, and 13 bases lay outside the gene matches. The CDR3 sequence is CASSLVVAGIKVETQYF. CDR3 DNA sequence: TGTGCCAGCAGCTTGGTGGTAGCGGGCATAAAGGTGGAGACCCAGTACTTC.

The chain combines TRBV5-1 with TRBJ1-6; D may be TRBD1 (6 bases). Trimming removed 3 bases from V and 0 bases from J, with 13 bases in between. The CDR3 sequence is 17 residues long. The germline V gene encodes CDR1 SGHRS and CDR2 YFSETQ. CDR3 sequence: CASSWDTQSSYNSPLHF. The CDR3 DNA is TGCGCCAGCAGCTGGGACACCCAGAGCTCCTATAATTCACCCCTCCACTTT.

This rearrangement joins TRBV4-1 to TRBJ2-1; D remains unclear. Germline V lookup: CDR1 MGHRA, CDR2 YSYEKL. This CDR3 has 15 amino acids. V was shortened by 3 bases and J by 4 bases, with 13 bases between the two germline ends. CDR3 coding DNA: TGCGCCAGCAGCCACCTCGCGGCGTCATACAATGAGCAGTTCTTC. Translating gives CASSHLAASYNEQFF.

J is TRBJ2-5 and V is TRBV7-8; D is perhaps TRBD1 (6 bases). Trimming left V 3 bases short and J 8 bases short, with 7 bases between. The CDR3 is 11 residues long. Looked up from germline, CDR1 is SGHVS and CDR2 is FQNEAQ. CDR3 region: CASSLDSTQYF. The CDR3 DNA reads TGTGCCAGCAGCTTGGACAGCACCCAGTACTTC.

This chain joins TRBV2 and TRBJ1-3; TRBD1 aligns across 7 bases. The germline V gene encodes CDR1 SNHLY and CDR2 FYNNEI. Trimming removed 3 bases from V and 4 bases from J; junction bases left unmatched: 6. CDR3 length: 15 amino acids. The CDR3 coding sequence is TGTGCCAGCAGTGATGACAGGGTAGAGGGAAACACCATATATTTT. Translating it yields CASSDDRVEGNTIYF.

About this clone: A much larger clone differs by one base, so this may be a read error. V usage is TRBV10-3 and J usage is TRBJ2-7; D not certain. V lost 4 bases, J lost 2 bases, and 3 bases lay in between. There are 11 residues in the CDR3. CDR1 is ENHRY and CDR2 is SYGVKD in the germline V gene. CDR3 in amino acids: CAISGAYEQYF. As DNA, the CDR3 is TGTGCCATCAGTGGGGCCTACGAGCAGTACTTC.

This clone was recorded at least ten times. The J gene is TRBJ2-7, the V gene TRBV18; D is ambiguous. CDR3 length equals 14 residues. The ends were cut back, 0 bases at V and 7 bases at J, with 13 bases in the middle. CDR1 and CDR2 from the germline V gene are KGHSH and LQKENI. The CDR3 DNA reads TGTGCCAGCTCACCACCGAAGGGCAGCTCGGAGCAGTACTTC. Translated, it gives CASSPPKGSSEQYF.

This clone came up once. The chain uses TRBV21-1 and TRBJ2-7. TRBV21-1 is noted as a pseudogene. This CDR3 is built from 13 residues. The CDR3 DNA reads as TGTGCCAGCAGCAAAGGACGGTTGCCCGAGCAGTACTTC. It specifies CASSKGRLPEQYF.

This rearrangement joins TRBV18 to TRBJ2-2; 8 bases are a match to TRBD1. Germline V CDR1 and CDR2: KGHSH, LQKENI. J lost 7 bases, V lost 4 bases, and 17 bases had no gene match. The CDR3 length is 18 residues. The CDR3 reads CASSQNSHRGNVNGELFF. The CDR3 coding sequence is TGTGCCAGCTCACAAAATTCGCACAGGGGGAATGTGAACGGGGAGCTGTTTTTT.

The chain couples TRBV5-4 to TRBJ2-1; 13 positions agree with TRBD2. CDR1 SGHNT and CDR2 YYREEE come from the germline V gene (reference sequence). The V and J ends lost 4 bases and 1 base, in that order; junction bases with no gene match: 5. The CDR3 totals 17 residues. CDR3 sequence (DNA): TGTGCCAGCAGCATGGGGACTAGCGGGATTTCCTACAATGAGCAGTTCTTC. Encoded protein: CASSMGTSGISYNEQFF.

The rearrangement joins TRBV10-1 to TRBJ2-1; TRBD1 is a possible D gene (5 bases). V was trimmed by 4 bases and J by 0 bases, leaving 7 bases between them. The CDR3 extends over 14 amino acids. Looked up from germline, CDR1 is WNHNN and CDR2 is SYGVQD (reference sequence). The CDR3 is CASSVGASYNEQFF. The CDR3 bases are TGCGCCAGCAGTGTAGGGGCCTCCTACAATGAGCAGTTCTTC.